Listed below are T cell receptor beta chains from one sample, sequenced in a study of PD-1 blockade in classical Hodgkin lymphoma. Produced via immunoSEQ multiplex PCR; TCRdb's table is partial and in-frame only. The sample shows about 18,000 clones, around four fifths of them seen only once. Sequencing was performed on peripheral blood mononuclear cells (PBMCs), taken before the fourth cycle of nivolumab. These receptors all come from a human donor with classical Hodgkin lymphoma. CDR3s include the opening cysteine and the closing phenylalanine or tryptophan. The D gene is left open where the match is weak. Rows give clone size only sometimes, using once, few, many, or a class for an expanded clone.

j_gene	abundance	v_gene	d_gene	CDR3nt	CDR3aa
TRBJ1-2	few	TRBV2	TRBD1	TGTGCCAGCAGGTTCGACAGGGACTATGGCTACACCTTC	CASRFDRDYGYTF
TRBJ2-1	-	TRBV5-1	-	TGCGCCAGCAGCTCACGGGGGGCTGGCAATGAGCAGTTCTTC	CASSSRGAGNEQFF
TRBJ2-3	-	TRBV5-1	TRBD1	TGCGCCAGCAGCTCCCGGACAGGGAGCACAGATACGCAGTATTTT	CASSSRTGSTDTQYF
TRBJ1-2	few	TRBV7-9	-	TGTGCCAGCAGCTCTCAGACAATAAACTATGGCTACACCTTC	CASSSQTINYGYTF
TRBJ2-3	-	TRBV7-9	-	TGTGCCAGCAGCCTACAGGGTTTCCCATCCGATACGCAGTATTTT	CASSLQGFPSDTQYF
TRBJ2-5	-	TRBV6-5	-	TGTGCCAGCAGTTACTCGAATGACCGGGAGACCCAGTACTTC	CASSYSNDRETQYF
TRBJ1-2	-	TRBV7-8	-	TGTGCCAGCAGCTTAGCTTTAAGGGACTATGGCTACACCTTC	CASSLALRDYGYTF
TRBJ2-7	-	TRBV4-2	-	TGTGCCAGCAGCCAAGGGGGGGTCAGCGAGCAGTACTTC	CASSQGGVSEQYF
TRBJ1-2	-	TRBV7-9	-	TGTGCCAGCAGCTTAGCCGGGCAGCCTAACTATGGCTACACCTTC	CASSLAGQPNYGYTF
TRBJ1-2	-	TRBV5-4	-	TGTGCCAGCAGCTTGGAATACTATGGCTACACCTTC	CASSLEYYGYTF
TRBJ2-5	-	TRBV27	TRBD1	TGTGCCAGCAGTTTAGCCCCGGGACAGGGAGAGACCCAGTACTTC	CASSLAPGQGETQYF
TRBJ1-2	-	TRBV5-4	TRBD1	TGTGCCAGCAGCTTGGCCGGGGGACAGGGCTTTGGCTACACCTTC	CASSLAGGQGFGYTF
TRBJ1-2	once	TRBV9	-	TGTGCCAGCAGCGTAGGCAGTACTAACTATGGCTACACCTTC	CASSVGSTNYGYTF
TRBJ1-1	-	TRBV6-6	TRBD1	TGTGCCAGCAGCCCTCGACAGGGAACGAACACTGAAGCTTTCTTT	CASSPRQGTNTEAFF
TRBJ2-2	-	TRBV4-2	TRBD1	TGTGCCAGCAGCCAAGACCCCACAGGGGGCGCCGCCGGGGAGCTGTTTTTT	CASSQDPTGGAAGELFF
TRBJ2-3	-	TRBV7-2	-	TGTGCCAGCAGCTTAGCCCCGGGCCGTACAGATACGCAGTATTTT	CASSLAPGRTDTQYF
TRBJ2-7	-	TRBV5-1	-	TGCGCCAGCAGCTTGGACAGGGTAGGTTCCGACGAGCAGTACTTC	CASSLDRVGSDEQYF
TRBJ2-5	-	TRBV5-4	TRBD1	TGTGCCAGCAGCTTATCAGCCCATCAGGGGGCGCTTGGAGAGACCCAGTACTTC	CASSLSAHQGALGETQYF
TRBJ1-1	-	TRBV7-8	-	TGTGCCAGCAGCTTAGGGGGGTGGACTGAAGCTTTCTTT	CASSLGGWTEAFF
TRBJ2-7	-	TRBV5-1	TRBD1	TGCGCCAGCAGCTTGGCTCCAACACAGGGGGCTGGGGAGCAGTACTTC	CASSLAPTQGAGEQYF
TRBJ2-2	-	TRBV7-7	-	TGTGCTAGCAGCTTAGGGACCCCCTTCACCGGGGAGCTGTTTTTT	CASSLGTPFTGELFF
TRBJ2-7	-	TRBV6-6	-	TGTGCCAGCAGTTACTCGGACGACGGCTACGAGCAGTACTTC	CASSYSDDGYEQYF
TRBJ2-7	-	TRBV18	-	TGTGCCAGCTCACCAACGGGCGCAACCGACTCTTATTGCGAGCAGTACTTC	CASSPTGATDSYCEQYF
TRBJ2-7	-	TRBV27	-	TGTGCCAGCAGTTTTTTTGGCCCGCGCGAGCAGTACTTC	CASSFFGPREQYF
TRBJ1-6	once	TRBV5-1	-	TGCGCCAGCAGCCTGAATAATTCACCCCTCCACTTT	CASSLNNSPLHF
TRBJ2-6	-	TRBV5-1	TRBD1	TGCGCCAGCAGCCCGATTACAGGGGTTGGGGCCAACGTCCTGACTTTC	CASSPITGVGANVLTF
TRBJ1-2	-	TRBV19	-	TGTGCCAGTAGTACCGGCACCCCGGGGGGCGGCTACACCTTC	CASSTGTPGGGYTF
TRBJ2-2	-	TRBV5-1	-	TGCGCCAGCAGCGTGGATAACACCGGGGAGCTGTTTTTT	CASSVDNTGELFF
TRBJ2-7	-	TRBV2	-	TGTGCCAGCATGCAGGGAGTATACGAGCAGTACTTC	CASMQGVYEQYF
TRBJ2-1	-	TRBV5-4	-	TGTGCCAGCAGCTTGTCGGAGAACAATGAGCAGTTCTTC	CASSLSENNEQFF
TRBJ2-3	few	TRBV7-8	TRBD2	TGTGCCAGCAGCTTCGCATCGGCGGGGGGAAGAGATACGCAGTATTTT	CASSFASAGGRDTQYF
TRBJ1-1	-	TRBV29-1	-	TGCAGCGCCCTTACAGTCGGCACTGAAGCTTTCTTT	CSALTVGTEAFF
TRBJ2-7	-	TRBV7-4	TRBD1	TGTGCCAGCAGCTCATGGGACAGGGGGCCAGACGAGCAGTACTTC	CASSSWDRGPDEQYF
TRBJ2-2	once	TRBV14	-	TGTGCCAGCAGCCAAGGGGCCATGGTCGGGGAGCTGTTTTTT	CASSQGAMVGELFF